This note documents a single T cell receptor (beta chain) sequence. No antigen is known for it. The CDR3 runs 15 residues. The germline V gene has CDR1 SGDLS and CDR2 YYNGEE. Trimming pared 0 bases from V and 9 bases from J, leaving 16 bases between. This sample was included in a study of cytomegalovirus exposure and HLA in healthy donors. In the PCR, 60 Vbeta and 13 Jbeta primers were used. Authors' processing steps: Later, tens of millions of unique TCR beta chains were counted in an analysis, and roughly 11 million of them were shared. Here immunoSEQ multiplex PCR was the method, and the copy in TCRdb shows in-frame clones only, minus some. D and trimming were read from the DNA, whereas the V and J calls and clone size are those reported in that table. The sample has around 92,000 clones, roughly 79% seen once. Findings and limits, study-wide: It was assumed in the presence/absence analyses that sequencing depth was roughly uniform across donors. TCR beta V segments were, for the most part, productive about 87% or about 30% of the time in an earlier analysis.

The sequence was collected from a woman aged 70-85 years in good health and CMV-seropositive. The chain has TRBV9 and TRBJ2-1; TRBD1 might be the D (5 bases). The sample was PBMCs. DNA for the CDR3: TGTGCCAGCAGCGTAGGCTCCCAGGGTTCCGCTGAGCAGTTCTTC. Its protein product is CASSVGSQGSAEQFF.